The 9 T cell receptor beta chains below were found in one sample sequenced in a study of T cell responses to AZD1222 COVID-19 vaccine. The protocol was immunoSEQ multiplex PCR, while the TCRdb copy is restricted to in-frame clones and leaves out a portion. The sample has 100,000 or so clones; approximately 90% are singletons. The sample here was peripheral blood, taken on day 0 of AZD1222 vaccination. These receptors were obtained from an adult in good health.

The chain uses TRBV3-1 (or the pseudogene TRBV3-2) and TRBJ2-5; D remains ambiguous. V was clipped by 0 bases and J by 5 bases, with 10 bases between them. CDR3 length: 14 amino acids. Germline values: CDR1 LGHDT, CDR2 YNNKEL (reference sequence). The CDR3 is CASSQDVTGETQYF. CDR3 in DNA: TGTGCCAGCAGCCAAGATGTTACGGGTGAGACCCAGTACTTC.

CDR3 residues: CASSVGTPNYGYTF. CDR3 coding DNA: TGTGCCAGTAGTGTCGGGACACCTAACTATGGCTACACCTTC. The chain has TRBV19 and TRBJ1-2; D is perhaps TRBD1 (6 bases). The germline V gene encodes CDR1 LNHDA and CDR2 SQIVND (reference sequence). The V and J ends lost 5 bases and 0 bases respectively, with 10 bases between them. This CDR3 is 14 amino acids long.

The rearrangement links TRBV4-1 to TRBJ2-1, with D unclear. The CDR3 consists of 16 residues. From germline, CDR1 is MGHRA and CDR2 YSYEKL. The V end was cut by 6 bases, the J end by 1 base, with 16 bases between. The CDR3 nucleotides are TGCGCCAGCAGGGGTCCTTTGGTTGATTCCTACAATGAGCAGTTCTTC. Protein sequence: CASRGPLVDSYNEQFF.

J is TRBJ2-3 and V is TRBV5-1; 10 bases align to TRBD2. The CDR3 totals 16 residues. Germline V lookup: CDR1 SGHRS, CDR2 YFSETQ. V lost 3 bases to trimming and J lost 2 bases; unmatched junction nucleotides: 6. The CDR3 loop reads CASSSGLADLTDTQYF. The DNA of the CDR3 is TGCGCCAGCAGCTCAGGACTAGCGGACCTCACAGATACGCAGTATTTT.

This clone was recorded once. The chain combines TRBV6-5 with TRBJ1-2, with 9 bases lining up with TRBD1. V shed 5 bases, J shed 7 bases, and the junction held 5 bases outside the gene matches. Germline loops: CDR1 MNHEY, CDR2 SVGAGI. CDR3 length equals 13 residues. The CDR3 sequence is CASSPTGGGGYTF. CDR3 nucleotide sequence: TGTGCCAGCAGTCCGACAGGGGGAGGTGGCTACACCTTC.

This chain connects TRBV5-8 to TRBJ2-3; 14 bases are shared with TRBD2. V was pared by 4 bases and J by 4 bases, with 8 bases of the junction left unmatched. The CDR3 has 17 residues. Germline CDR1 reads SGHTS; CDR2 reads YDEGEE. CDR3 bases: TGTGCCAGCAGCCAACTTAGACTAGCGGGAGGGGCAGATACGCAGTATTTT. Residues: CASSQLRLAGGADTQYF.

The rearrangement links TRBV5-4 to TRBJ1-1; D unresolved. V was cut by 2 bases and J by 0 bases, with 8 bases left in between. The V gene's germline CDR1 is SGHNT and CDR2 YYREEE (reference sequence). The CDR3 covers 14 residues. The CDR3 sequence: CASSFSRLNTEAFF. Written as DNA, the CDR3 is TGTGCCAGCAGCTTTTCCAGGTTGAACACTGAAGCTTTCTTT. The whole variable domain, remainder taken from reference TRBV5-4 and TRBJ1-1, is ETGVTQSPTHLIKTRGQQVTLRCSSQSGHNTVSWYQQALGQGPQFIFQYYREEENGRGNFPPRFSGLQFPNYSSELNVNALELDDSALYLCASSFSRLNTEAFFGQGTRLTVV.

Here the CDR3 DNA reads TGCGCCAGCAAAAAAATGTCCGGGATGCCCACCGGGGAGCTGTTTTTT. The encoded protein is CASKKMSGMPTGELFF. V and J are TRBV5-1 and TRBJ2-2, with D possibly being TRBD2 (5 bases). Germline CDR1 SGHRS, CDR2 YFSETQ. The CDR3 extends over 16 amino acids. The ends were cut back, 6 bases at V and 4 bases at J, with 19 bases in the middle.

This chain's CDR3 is CASSRNSGNPDTQYF. Written as DNA, the CDR3 is TGCGCCAGCAGCCGTAATAGCGGGAACCCAGATACGCAGTATTTT. This chain uses TRBV4-1 with TRBJ2-3; TRBD2 aligns across 8 bases. The length of the CDR3 is 15 residues. The trim removed 4 bases at V and 4 bases at J, leaving 7 bases unmatched. The germline V gene has CDR1 MGHRA and CDR2 YSYEKL.